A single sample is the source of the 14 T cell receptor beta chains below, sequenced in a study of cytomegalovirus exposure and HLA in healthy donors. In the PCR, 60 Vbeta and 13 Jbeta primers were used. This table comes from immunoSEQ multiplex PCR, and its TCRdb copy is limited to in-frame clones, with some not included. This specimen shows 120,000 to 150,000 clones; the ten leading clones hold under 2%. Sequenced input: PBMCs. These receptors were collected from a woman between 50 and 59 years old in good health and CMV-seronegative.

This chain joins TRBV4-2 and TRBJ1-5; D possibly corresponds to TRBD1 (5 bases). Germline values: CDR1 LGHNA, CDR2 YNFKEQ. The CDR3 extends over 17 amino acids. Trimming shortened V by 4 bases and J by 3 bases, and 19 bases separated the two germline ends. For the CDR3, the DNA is TGTGCCAGCAGCCCTCTACCTCAAGGGGTCGCCAATCAGCCCCAGCATTTT. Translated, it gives CASSPLPQGVANQPQHF.

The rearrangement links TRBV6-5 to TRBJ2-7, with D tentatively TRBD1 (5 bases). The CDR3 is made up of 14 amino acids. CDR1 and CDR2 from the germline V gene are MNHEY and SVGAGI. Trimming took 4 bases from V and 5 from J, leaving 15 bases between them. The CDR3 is CASSLSQGRNEQYF. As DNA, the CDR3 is TGTGCCAGCAGTTTGTCCCAGGGTAGGAACGAGCAGTACTTC.

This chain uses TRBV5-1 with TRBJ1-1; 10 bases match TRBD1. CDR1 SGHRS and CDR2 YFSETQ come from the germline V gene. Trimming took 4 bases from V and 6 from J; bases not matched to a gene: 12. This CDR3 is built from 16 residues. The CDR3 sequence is CASSRGQGSLNAEAFF. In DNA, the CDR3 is TGCGCCAGCAGCCGGGGACAGGGGTCTCTTAACGCTGAAGCTTTCTTT.

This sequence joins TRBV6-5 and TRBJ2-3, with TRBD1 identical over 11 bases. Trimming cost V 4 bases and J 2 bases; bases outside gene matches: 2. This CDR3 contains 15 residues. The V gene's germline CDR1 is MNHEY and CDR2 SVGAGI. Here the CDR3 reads CASSFGQGATDTQYF. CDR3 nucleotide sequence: TGTGCCAGCAGTTTCGGACAGGGGGCCACAGATACGCAGTATTTT.

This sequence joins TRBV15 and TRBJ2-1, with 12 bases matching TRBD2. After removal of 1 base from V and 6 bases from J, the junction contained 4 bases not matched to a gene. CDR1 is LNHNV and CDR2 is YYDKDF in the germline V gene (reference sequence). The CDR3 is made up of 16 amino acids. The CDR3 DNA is TGTGCCACCAGCAGAGCGGGACTAGCGGGCTCCAATGAGCAGTTCTTC. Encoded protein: CATSRAGLAGSNEQFF.

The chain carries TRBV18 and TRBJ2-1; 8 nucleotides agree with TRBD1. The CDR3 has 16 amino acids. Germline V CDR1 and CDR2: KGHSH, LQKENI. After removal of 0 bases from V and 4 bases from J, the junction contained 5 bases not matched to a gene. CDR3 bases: TGTGCCAGCTCACCACCGGGAACAGGGGGATACAATGAGCAGTTCTTC. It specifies CASSPPGTGGYNEQFF.

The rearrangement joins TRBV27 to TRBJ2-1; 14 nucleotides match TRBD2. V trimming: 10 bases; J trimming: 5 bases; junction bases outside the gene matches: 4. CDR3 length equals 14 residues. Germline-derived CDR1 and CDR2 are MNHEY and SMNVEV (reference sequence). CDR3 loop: CATRGLAGDNEQFF. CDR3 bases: TGTGCCACCCGGGGACTAGCGGGAGACAATGAGCAGTTCTTC.

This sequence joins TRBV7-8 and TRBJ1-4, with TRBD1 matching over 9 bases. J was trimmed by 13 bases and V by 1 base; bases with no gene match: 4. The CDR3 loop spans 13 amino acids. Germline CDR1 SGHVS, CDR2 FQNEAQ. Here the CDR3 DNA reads TGTGCCAGCAGCTTAGTAGGGGGACAGGGACTGTTTTTT. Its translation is CASSLVGGQGLFF.

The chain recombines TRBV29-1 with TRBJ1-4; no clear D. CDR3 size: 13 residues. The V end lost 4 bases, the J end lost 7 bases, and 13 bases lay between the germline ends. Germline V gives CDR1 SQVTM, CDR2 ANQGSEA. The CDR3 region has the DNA TGCAGCGTTGGGGCGGGGTCAGCTGAAAAACTGTTTTTT. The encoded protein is CSVGAGSAEKLFF.

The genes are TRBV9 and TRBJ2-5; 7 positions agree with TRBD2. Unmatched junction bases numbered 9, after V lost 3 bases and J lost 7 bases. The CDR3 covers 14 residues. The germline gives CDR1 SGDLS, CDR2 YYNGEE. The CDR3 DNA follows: TGTGCCAGCAGCGCCGGGGGGACGTTGGGGACCCAGTACTTC. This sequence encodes CASSAGGTLGTQYF.

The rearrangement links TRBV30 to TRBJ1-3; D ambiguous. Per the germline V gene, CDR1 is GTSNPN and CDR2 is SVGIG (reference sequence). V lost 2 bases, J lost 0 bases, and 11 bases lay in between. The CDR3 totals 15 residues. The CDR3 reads CAWSIQGGSGNTIYF. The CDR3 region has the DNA TGTGCCTGGAGTATCCAAGGAGGCTCTGGAAACACCATATATTTT.

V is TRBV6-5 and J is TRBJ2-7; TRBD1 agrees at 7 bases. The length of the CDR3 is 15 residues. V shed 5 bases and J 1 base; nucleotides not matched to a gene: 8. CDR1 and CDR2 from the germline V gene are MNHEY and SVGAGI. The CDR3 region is CASSHPARGSYEQYF. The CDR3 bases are TGTGCCAGCAGTCACCCGGCCAGGGGGTCCTACGAGCAGTACTTC.

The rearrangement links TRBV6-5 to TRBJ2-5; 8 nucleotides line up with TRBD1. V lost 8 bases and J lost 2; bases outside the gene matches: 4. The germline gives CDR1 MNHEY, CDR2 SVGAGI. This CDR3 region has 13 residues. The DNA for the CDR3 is TGTGCCAGCGGACAGGGAGATCAAGAGACCCAGTACTTC. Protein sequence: CASGQGDQETQYF.

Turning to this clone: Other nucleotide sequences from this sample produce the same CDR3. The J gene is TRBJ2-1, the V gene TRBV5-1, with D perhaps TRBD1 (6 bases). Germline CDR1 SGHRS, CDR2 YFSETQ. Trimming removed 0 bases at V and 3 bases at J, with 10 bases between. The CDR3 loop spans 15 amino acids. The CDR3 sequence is CASSLGQGSYNEQFF. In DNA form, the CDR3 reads TGCGCCAGCAGCTTGGGTCAGGGGAGCTACAATGAGCAGTTCTTC.